One and the same sample provided the 30 T cell receptor beta chains below, sequenced in a study of T cells after yellow fever vaccination. MiXCR, applied by TCRdb to the 5' RACE reads, yields one record per CDR3 protein. The sample yields around 250,000 distinct CDR3 sequences, roughly 7.2% seen once. This material consisted of CD4+ T cells sorted from PBMCs, taken 15 days after the yellow fever booster vaccination. These receptors originate from a man in his thirties or forties who received the YFV17D yellow fever vaccine.

This clonotype occurred many times. The rearrangement joins TRBV7-7 to TRBJ2-7; a possible D gene is TRBD1 (5 bases). Germline CDR1 and CDR2: SSHAT and FNYEAQ (reference sequence). The V gene lost 1 base and the J gene lost 0 bases, with 7 bases spanning the gap. The length of the CDR3 is 14 residues. Here the CDR3 DNA reads TGTGCCAGCAGCTTAGACCAGGGCTCCTACGAGCAGTACTTC. It translates to CASSLDQGSYEQYF.

This clonotype was seen repeatedly, ten times or more. This rearrangement joins TRBV9 to TRBJ1-5; D is perhaps TRBD1 (5 bases). The CDR3 has 16 residues. Trimming left V 0 bases short and J 9 bases short, with 19 bases between. CDR1 SGDLS and CDR2 YYNGEE come from the germline V gene. CDR3 nucleotide sequence: TGTGCCAGCAGCGTAGGAGGGAGGTTGGGGGATGCGCCCCAGCATTTT. It codes for CASSVGGRLGDAPQHF.

There are a few counts of this clonotype. In nucleotides, the CDR3 is TGTGCCAGCAGCCACCTGGAGGGCCACAATGAGCAGTTCTTC. Encoded protein: CASSHLEGHNEQFF. V and J are TRBV6-1 and TRBJ2-1, with D possibly being TRBD2 (6 bases). V lost 6 bases and J lost 5, with 14 bases in between. Germline values: CDR1 MNHNS, CDR2 SASEGT. The CDR3 consists of 14 residues.

At least ten counts were recorded for this clonotype. The rearrangement uses TRBV4-3 and TRBJ2-7; TRBD1 agrees at 8 bases. The ends lost 3 bases at V and 4 bases at J; junction bases unmatched: 2. Germline V CDR1 and CDR2: LGHNA, YSLEER. The CDR3 has 13 amino acids. CDR3 amino acids: CASSQRQGYEQYF. In DNA, the CDR3 is TGCGCCAGCAGCCAGAGACAGGGGTACGAGCAGTACTTC.

The chain combines TRBV28 with TRBJ2-2, with D unclear. This CDR3 region has 14 residues. The V and J ends lost 3 bases and 4 bases respectively, with 9 bases between them. Germline CDR1 is MDHEN and CDR2 is SYDVKM. The CDR3 protein is CASSFIPSTGELFF. Written as DNA, the CDR3 is TGTGCCAGCAGTTTCATCCCAAGCACCGGGGAGCTGTTTTTT. Full variable domain (remainder filled in from reference TRBV28 and TRBJ2-2): DVKVTQSSRYLVKRTGEKVFLECVQDMDHENMFWYRQDPGLGLRLIYFSYDVKMKEKGDIPEGYSVSREKKERFSLILESASTNQTSMYLCASSFIPSTGELFFGEGSRLTVL.

V and J are TRBV18 and TRBJ2-7; TRBD1 might be the D (6 bases). The CDR3 totals 13 residues. The germline gives CDR1 KGHSH, CDR2 LQKENI. V lost 8 bases and J lost 3, with 14 bases in between. The chain's CDR3 is CASRHRDNYEQYF. The DNA for the CDR3 is TGTGCCAGCCGTCACCGGGACAACTACGAGCAGTACTTC. Combining the CDR3 with reference TRBV18 and TRBJ2-7 gives the whole variable domain NAGVMQNPRHLVRRRGQEARLRCSPMKGHSHVYWYRQLPEEGLKFMVYLQKENIIDESGMPKERFSAEFPKEGPSILRIQQVVRGDSAAYFCASRHRDNYEQYFGPGTRLTVT.

This clonotype was counted ten times or more. J is TRBJ2-3 and V is TRBV24-1, with a weak D call TRBD1 (6 bases). V was cut by 2 bases and J by 2 bases, with 10 bases left in between. The CDR3 runs to 15 residues. Germline V lookup: CDR1 KGHDR, CDR2 SFDVKD. CDR3 sequence (DNA): TGTGCCACCAGTGATTCACGACAGGTCACAGATACGCAGTATTTT. Translating it yields CATSDSRQVTDTQYF.

This clonotype has more than one count but fewer than ten. This chain joins TRBV7-2 and TRBJ2-7, with D perhaps TRBD2 (6 bases). The germline V gene has CDR1 SGHTA and CDR2 FQGNSA. The ends were cut back, 8 bases at V and 0 bases at J, with 14 bases in the middle. This CDR3 region has 14 residues. CDR3 loop: CASRYGGNSYEQYF. CDR3 nucleotide sequence: TGTGCCAGCCGTTACGGGGGAAACTCCTACGAGCAGTACTTC.

This clonotype has a count of ten or more. The V and J genes are TRBV5-1 and TRBJ2-5; D is unclear. The CDR3 covers 14 residues. The V end lost 4 bases, the J end lost 1 base, and 11 bases lay between the germline ends. Germline CDR1 is SGHRS and CDR2 is YFSETQ. For the CDR3, the DNA is TGCGCCAGCAGCGGGGTTAGTGCCCAAGAGACCCAGTACTTC. It yields the protein CASSGVSAQETQYF.

This chain links TRBV12-3 or TRBV12-4 with TRBJ1-2; TRBD1 might be the D (5 bases). The CDR3 has 14 residues. Trimming took off 5 bases at V and 3 bases at J, with 13 bases between the two ends. The CDR3 here is CASSPGDGYYGYTF. The CDR3 DNA reads TGTGCCAGCAGTCCCGGGGACGGCTACTATGGCTACACCTTC.

This clonotype was observed at least ten times. The chain links TRBV13 to TRBJ2-7, with TRBD1 as a possible D gene (6 bases). The CDR3 is made up of 15 amino acids. The germline V and J ends were trimmed by 5 bases and 5 bases, with 19 bases remaining between them. Germline V gene lookup returns CDR1 PRHDT and CDR2 FYEKMQ (reference sequence). CDR3 in DNA: TGTGCCAGCAGCCCAGCGACAGGTATAAACGACGAGCAGTACTTC. Encoded protein: CASSPATGINDEQYF.

The sample holds a few counts of this clonotype. The chain uses TRBV7-9 and TRBJ1-2, with TRBD1 identical over 10 bases. Trimming at V came to 6 bases and at J to 1 base, leaving 8 bases not matched to a gene. The CDR3 has 16 residues. The germline gives CDR1 SEHNR, CDR2 FQNEAQ (reference sequence). CDR3 in DNA: TGTGCCAGCAGTTTCGGACAGGGGGGACGTAACTATGGCTACACCTTC. Its translation: CASSFGQGGRNYGYTF.

This clonotype was observed at least ten times. V is TRBV5-1 and J is TRBJ2-1; D possibly corresponds to TRBD2 (5 bases). This CDR3 has 12 residues. Trimming took 4 bases from V and 8 from J, leaving 10 bases between them. The germline gives CDR1 SGHRS, CDR2 YFSETQ. The CDR3 reads CASSPGSYEQFF. DNA of the CDR3: TGCGCCAGCAGCCCGGGGTCCTATGAGCAGTTCTTC.

This clonotype was found many times. V usage is TRBV9 and J usage is TRBJ2-7; TRBD1 matches at 7 bases. V gave up 3 bases and J gave up 0 bases; unmatched junction bases: 3. The CDR3 is made up of 14 amino acids. Germline loops: CDR1 SGDLS, CDR2 YYNGEE. DNA for the CDR3: TGTGCCAGCAGCGCGGGACAGCGCTCCTACGAGCAGTACTTC. Amino acids: CASSAGQRSYEQYF.

This clonotype was picked up many times. The V gene is TRBV4-3, the J gene TRBJ1-1; perhaps TRBD1 as D (5 bases). Deletions cut 0 bases from V and 10 bases from J, with 15 bases between. Germline V CDR1 and CDR2: LGHNA, YSLEER. The CDR3 totals 14 residues. The CDR3: CASSQDGGITGAFF. CDR3 sequence (DNA): TGCGCCAGCAGCCAAGACGGGGGGATAACCGGAGCTTTCTTT.

V is TRBV14 and J is TRBJ2-3; TRBD2 might be the D (5 bases). Trimming left V 0 bases short and J 1 base short, with 17 bases between. The germline V gene has CDR1 SGHDN and CDR2 FVKESK. The CDR3 spans 18 residues. CDR3 sequence reads: CASSQEGPTSGGTDTQYF. CDR3 nucleotide sequence: TGTGCCAGCAGCCAAGAGGGTCCCACGTCCGGGGGCACAGATACGCAGTATTTT. Full variable domain (remainder filled in from reference TRBV14 and TRBJ2-3): EAGVTQFPSHSVIEKGQTVTLRCDPISGHDNLYWYRRVMGKEIKFLLHFVKESKQDESGMPNNRFLAERTGGTYSTLKVQPAELEDSGVYFCASSQEGPTSGGTDTQYFGPGTRLTVL.

This clonotype appeared many times. The chain recombines TRBV20-1 with TRBJ2-5; tentatively, D is TRBD2 (6 bases). V lost 3 bases to trimming and J lost 1 base, with 12 bases between them. Per the germline V gene, CDR1 is DFQATT and CDR2 is SNEGSKA (reference sequence). This CDR3 has 14 amino acids. CDR3 sequence: CSASRGGLQETQYF. In DNA form, the CDR3 reads TGCAGTGCTAGCCGGGGAGGTCTCCAAGAGACCCAGTACTTC.

The rearrangement links TRBV5-8 to TRBJ1-4; D unresolved. Per the germline V gene, CDR1 is SGHTS and CDR2 is YDEGEE. V was trimmed by 1 base and J by 2 bases, leaving 6 bases between them. CDR3 length: 14 residues. CDR3 amino acids: CASSLKGTNEKLFF. The CDR3 nucleotides read TGTGCCAGCAGCTTGAAGGGTACTAATGAAAAACTGTTTTTT.

The chain carries TRBV7-2 and TRBJ2-1; 8 nucleotides agree with TRBD2. This CDR3 contains 12 residues. The germline V gene has CDR1 SGHTA and CDR2 FQGNSA. The ends lost 5 bases at V and 13 bases at J; junction bases unmatched: 7. The CDR3 DNA is TGTGCCAGCAGCCGGCTAGCGGGCCTTCAGTTCTTC. It codes for CASSRLAGLQFF.

This clonotype has more than one count but fewer than ten. The chain employs TRBV7-9 and TRBJ1-1; no reliable D call. Trimming left V 10 bases short and J 0 bases short, with 6 bases between. CDR1 and CDR2 from the germline V gene are SEHNR and FQNEAQ (reference sequence). CDR3 length equals 11 residues. Written as DNA, the CDR3 is TGTGCCACCGCGGTGAACACTGAAGCTTTCTTT. It is translated as CATAVNTEAFF. Full variable domain (outside the CDR3, taken from reference TRBV7-9 and TRBJ1-1): DTGVSQNPRHKITKRGQNVTFRCDPISEHNRLYWYRQTLGQGPEFLTYFQNEAQLEKSRLLSDRFSAERPKGSFSTLEIQRTEQGDSAMYLCATAVNTEAFFGQGTRLTVV.

The V and J genes are TRBV5-1 and TRBJ2-1; D possibly corresponds to TRBD1 (5 bases). V lost 2 bases and J lost 0, with 9 bases in between. The CDR3 spans 15 residues. Germline values: CDR1 SGHRS, CDR2 YFSETQ. In nucleotides, the CDR3 is TGCGCCAGCAGCTTAGGGGCGGCCTCCTACAATGAGCAGTTCTTC. Amino acid sequence: CASSLGAASYNEQFF.

This clonotype was recorded a few times. The chain couples TRBV27 to TRBJ1-2; D remains unclear. The CDR3 covers 14 residues. CDR1 MNHEY and CDR2 SMNVEV come from the germline V gene (reference sequence). The V end lost 2 bases, the J end lost 7 bases, and 14 bases lay between the germline ends. The CDR3 region has the DNA TGTGCCAGCAGTTTAAGGGAGCATTCGGGTGGCTACACCTTC. Translation: CASSLREHSGGYTF.

The table lists this clonotype with a few counts. This rearrangement joins TRBV6-2 or TRBV6-3 to TRBJ2-3; no firm D call. Deletions cut 0 bases from V and 10 bases from J, with 8 bases between. The CDR3 extends over 12 amino acids. CDR1 and CDR2 from the germline V gene are MNHEY and SVGEGT. For the CDR3, the DNA is TGTGCCAGCAGTTACTCCTCTCGGTCGCAGTATTTT. Protein product: CASSYSSRSQYF.

This clonotype occurred a few times. The rearrangement joins TRBV15 to TRBJ2-1; D unresolved. V lost 5 bases, J lost 10 bases, and 9 bases lay in between. The CDR3 contains 11 residues. CDR1 and CDR2 (germline): LNHNV, YYDKDF (reference sequence). The CDR3 DNA follows: TGTGCCACCAGCCCCCATACAGAGCAGTTCTTC. Residues: CATSPHTEQFF.

This clonotype has a handful of counts. The rearrangement joins TRBV20-1 to TRBJ2-2, with 7 nucleotides matching TRBD2. J lost 5 bases, V lost 6 bases, and 9 bases had no gene match. CDR1 and CDR2 (germline): DFQATT, SNEGSKA (reference sequence). There are 14 residues in the CDR3. CDR3 DNA: TGCAGTGCAACTAGGACTAGATCGACCGGGGAGCTGTTTTTT. As protein: CSATRTRSTGELFF.

The chain links TRBV2 to TRBJ2-5; no definite D call. There are 13 residues in the CDR3. V was pared by 6 bases and J by 5 bases, with 13 bases between. Germline V gene data show CDR1 as SNHLY and CDR2 as FYNNEI. CDR3 protein: CASSVESVETQYF. The CDR3 DNA reads as TGTGCCAGCAGCGTCGAAAGCGTTGAGACCCAGTACTTC. Full variable domain (missing parts from reference TRBV2 and TRBJ2-5): EPEVTQTPSHQVTQMGQEVILRCVPISNHLYFYWYRQILGQKVEFLVSFYNNEISEKSEIFDDQFSVERPDGSNFTLKIRSTKLEDSAMYFCASSVESVETQYFGPGTRLLVL.

The chain uses TRBV29-1 and TRBJ2-1; 8 nucleotides align to TRBD2. Germline CDR1 reads SQVTM; CDR2 reads ANQGSEA. The CDR3 has 12 residues. The V segment lost 7 bases and the J segment 4 bases; nucleotides outside the gene matches: 3. CDR3 DNA: TGCAGCGCTAGCGGGTATTACAATGAGCAGTTCTTC. Residues: CSASGYYNEQFF.

The CDR3 bases are TGTGCCAGCAGCCAAGATTTCGTCGAGCAGTACTTC. It translates to CASSQDFVEQYF. The chain links TRBV4-2 to TRBJ2-7; D unclear. Germline V CDR1 and CDR2: LGHNA, YNFKEQ. V was clipped by 0 bases and J by 6 bases, with 6 bases between them. The CDR3 runs 12 residues.

The CDR3 reads CASRNPGSGELFF. The DNA of the CDR3 is TGTGCCAGCAGGAACCCTGGGAGCGGGGAGCTGTTTTTT. V is TRBV6-2 or TRBV6-3 and J is TRBJ2-2; D might be TRBD2 (5 bases). Germline V gene data show CDR1 as MNHEY and CDR2 as SVGEGT. Trimming took 6 bases from V and 7 from J, leaving 12 bases between them. The CDR3 sequence is 13 residues long.

This clonotype turned up a few times. The rearrangement uses TRBV29-1 and TRBJ1-5; D gene unclear. Trimming left V 7 bases short and J 3 bases short, with 13 bases between. Germline loops: CDR1 SQVTM, CDR2 ANQGSEA. CDR3 size: 13 residues. CDR3 loop: CSAAAASNQPQHF. The CDR3 nucleotides read TGCAGCGCCGCGGCTGCTTCCAATCAGCCCCAGCATTTT.